A single TCR beta chain is shown here with its context. This clonotype was seen at least ten times. The antigen this receptor binds is unknown. No base-level quality is on record; no much larger clone is a single base apart. This entry is derived from a study of T-cell reconstitution after alpha-beta-depleted transplantation in children (dated by TCRdb to the mid-2010s). About the investigation overall: T-cell immune reconstitution after TCRalphabeta/CD19-depleted allogeneic hematopoietic cell transplantation in children was quantitatively tracked in the study by means of TCR repertoire profiling.

Libraries came from PCR. These reads were obtained on an Illumina HiSeq 2500. TCR libraries were prepared with molecular barcoding, using unique molecular identifiers to normalize TCRbeta repertoire quantification. In TCRdb, the public reads were trimmed at Q25 with fastp and aligned with MiXCR, with productive beta chains retained. Every distinct CDR3 protein forms one entry, paired with its most common genes and DNA. The sample yields about half a million distinct CDR3 sequences; approximately 12% were counted once. The top ten clones comprise around 6.1% of the sample. The germline V and J ends show losses of 2 bases and 4 bases respectively, and no gene match explains 2 bases of the junction. The CDR3 runs 13 amino acids, cysteine and phenylalanine included. The DNA shown is the 39-base CDR3, in frame from base 1. From a lookup of the germline V gene (reference sequence), CDR1 and CDR2 are DFQATT and SNEGSKA.

This receptor was identified in a human donor who donated a stem cell graft to a child with combined immunodeficiency. The rearrangement joined TRBV20-1 to TRBJ2-3; a stretch of 8 junction bases matches TRBD2. The sequences come from PBMCs from the stem cell graft donor, collected from the stem cell graft. The DNA sequence is TGCAGTGCTAGATTCGGGGGGGCAGATACGCAGTATTTT. Its protein is CSARFGGADTQYF.